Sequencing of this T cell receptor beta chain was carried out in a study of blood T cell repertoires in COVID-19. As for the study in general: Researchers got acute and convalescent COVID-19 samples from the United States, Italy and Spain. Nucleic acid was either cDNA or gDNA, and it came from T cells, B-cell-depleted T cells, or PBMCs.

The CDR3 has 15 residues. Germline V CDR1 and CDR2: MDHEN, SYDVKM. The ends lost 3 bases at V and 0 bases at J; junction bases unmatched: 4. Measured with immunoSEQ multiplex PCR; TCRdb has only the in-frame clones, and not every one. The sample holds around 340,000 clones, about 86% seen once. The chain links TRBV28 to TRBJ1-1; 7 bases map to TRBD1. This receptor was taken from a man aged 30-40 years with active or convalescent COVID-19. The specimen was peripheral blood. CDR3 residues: CASSFGGQLNTEAFF. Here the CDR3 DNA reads TGTGCCAGCAGTTTCGGGGGACAGTTGAACACTGAAGCTTTCTTT.